This T cell receptor beta chain emerged from a study of tumor-infiltrating lymphocytes in localized non-small cell lung cancer. TCRdb's table, derived via immunoSEQ multiplex PCR, lists solely in-frame clones and lacks some. The repertoire includes 13,000 to 15,000 clones, approximately 68% of them detected once, and roughly a fifth sits in the top ten. The CDR3 contains 14 residues. CDR1 is SGHDN, CDR2 FVKESK, per germline. Deletions cut 4 bases from V and 1 base from J, with 8 bases between. The sequence derives from a human donor with non-small cell lung cancer. The gene calls are TRBV14 and TRBJ2-1; no firm D call. The specimen was uninvolved lung tissue not adjacent to the tumor. CDR3 amino acids: CASSPRLSYNEQFF. CDR3 coding DNA: TGTGCCAGCAGCCCTCGGCTATCCTACAATGAGCAGTTCTTC.